The TCR beta chain described here comes from a study of cytomegalovirus exposure and HLA in healthy donors. Trimming cost V 3 bases and J 9 bases; bases outside gene matches: 5. CDR3 size: 16 residues. CDR1 is SGHNT, CDR2 YYREEE, per germline (reference sequence). The PCR was carried out with 60 Vbeta primers and 13 Jbeta primers. Some clones are missing from TCRdb's copy, which holds only in-frame ones; the method was immunoSEQ multiplex PCR. The sample shows around 200,000 clones, around 88% of them seen only once. This clone came up a few times. The chain uses TRBV5-4 and TRBJ2-2; TRBD2 agrees at 16 bases. Sequenced input: PBMCs. The origin of this receptor is a woman in her twenties or thirties in good health and CMV-seronegative. CDR3 region: CASSSGLAGGVRELFF. CDR3 sequence (DNA): TGTGCCAGCAGCTCGGGACTAGCGGGAGGGGTGAGGGAGCTGTTTTTT.